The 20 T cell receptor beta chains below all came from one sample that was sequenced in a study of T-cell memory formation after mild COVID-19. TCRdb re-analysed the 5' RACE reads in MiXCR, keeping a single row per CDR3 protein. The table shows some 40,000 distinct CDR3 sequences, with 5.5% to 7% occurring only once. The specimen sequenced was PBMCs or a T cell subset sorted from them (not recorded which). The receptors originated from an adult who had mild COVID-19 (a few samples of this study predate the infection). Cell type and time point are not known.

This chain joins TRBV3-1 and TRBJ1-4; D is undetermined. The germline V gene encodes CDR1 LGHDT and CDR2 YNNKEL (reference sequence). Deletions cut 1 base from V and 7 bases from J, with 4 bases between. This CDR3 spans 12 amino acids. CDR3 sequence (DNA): TGTGCCAGCAGCCAAGTAGGTGAAAAACTGTTTTTT. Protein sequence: CASSQVGEKLFF.

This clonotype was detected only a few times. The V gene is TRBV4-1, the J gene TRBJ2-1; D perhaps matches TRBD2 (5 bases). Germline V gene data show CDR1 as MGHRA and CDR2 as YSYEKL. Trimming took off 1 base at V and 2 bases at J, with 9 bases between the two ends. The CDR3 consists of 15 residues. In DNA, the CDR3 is TGCGCCAGCAGCCAAGTCGAGGGTACCTACAATGAGCAGTTCTTC. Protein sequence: CASSQVEGTYNEQFF.

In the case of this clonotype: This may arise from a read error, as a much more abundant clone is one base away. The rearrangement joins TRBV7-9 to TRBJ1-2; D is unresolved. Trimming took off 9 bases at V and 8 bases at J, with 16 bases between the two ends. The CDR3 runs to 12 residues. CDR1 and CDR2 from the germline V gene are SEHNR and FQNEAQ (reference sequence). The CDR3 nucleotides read TGTGCCAGTACCACCACGAGGACCGGCTACACCTTC. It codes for CASTTTRTGYTF.

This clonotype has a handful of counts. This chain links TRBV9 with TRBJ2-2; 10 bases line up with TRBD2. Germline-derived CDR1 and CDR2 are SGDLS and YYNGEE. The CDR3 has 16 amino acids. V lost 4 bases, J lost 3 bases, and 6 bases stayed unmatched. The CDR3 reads CASSPTSGTHTGELFF. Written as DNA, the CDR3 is TGTGCCAGCAGCCCAACTAGCGGGACGCACACCGGGGAGCTGTTTTTT.

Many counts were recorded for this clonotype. CDR3: CASSSQGYEQYF. CDR3 bases: TGCGCCAGCAGCTCGCAGGGGTACGAGCAGTACTTC. The chain uses TRBV5-1 and TRBJ2-7, with a tentative D call TRBD1 (6 bases). The CDR3 is 12 residues long. From germline, CDR1 is SGHRS and CDR2 YFSETQ. Between the trimmed V and J ends, which lost 3 bases and 4 bases, there was a span of 8 bases.

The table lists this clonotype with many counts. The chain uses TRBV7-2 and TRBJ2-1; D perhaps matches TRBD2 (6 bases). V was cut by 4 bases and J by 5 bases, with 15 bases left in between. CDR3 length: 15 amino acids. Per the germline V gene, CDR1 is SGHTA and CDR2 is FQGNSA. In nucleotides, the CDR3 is TGTGCCAGCAGCTCCAATGCGGGATCTCACAATGAGCAGTTCTTC. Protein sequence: CASSSNAGSHNEQFF.

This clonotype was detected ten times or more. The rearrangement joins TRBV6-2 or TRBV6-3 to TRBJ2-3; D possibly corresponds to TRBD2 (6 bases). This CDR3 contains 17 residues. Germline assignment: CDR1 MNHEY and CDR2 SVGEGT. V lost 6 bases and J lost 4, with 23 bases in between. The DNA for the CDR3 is TGTGCCAGCAGCCCCGGGACTTCATTACTCCAGGCAGATACGCAGTATTTT. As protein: CASSPGTSLLQADTQYF.

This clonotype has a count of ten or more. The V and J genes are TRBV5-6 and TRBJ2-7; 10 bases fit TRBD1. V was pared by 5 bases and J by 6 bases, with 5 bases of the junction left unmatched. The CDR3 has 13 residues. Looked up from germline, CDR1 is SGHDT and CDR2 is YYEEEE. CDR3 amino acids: CASSPTGGFEQYF. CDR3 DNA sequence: TGTGCCAGCAGTCCGACAGGGGGCTTCGAGCAGTACTTC.

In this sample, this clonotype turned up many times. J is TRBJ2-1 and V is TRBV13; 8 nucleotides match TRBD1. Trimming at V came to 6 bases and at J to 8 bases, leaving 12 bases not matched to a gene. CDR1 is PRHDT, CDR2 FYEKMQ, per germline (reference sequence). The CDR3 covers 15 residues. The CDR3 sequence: CASRTFIDRGYEQFF. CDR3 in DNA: TGTGCCAGCAGGACGTTTATAGACAGGGGCTATGAGCAGTTCTTC.

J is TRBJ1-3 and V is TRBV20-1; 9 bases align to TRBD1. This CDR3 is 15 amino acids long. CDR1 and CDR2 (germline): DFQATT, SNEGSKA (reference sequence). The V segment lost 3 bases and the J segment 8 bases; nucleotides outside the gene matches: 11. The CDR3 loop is CSARNLQGAGDTIYF. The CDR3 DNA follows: TGCAGTGCTAGGAACCTACAGGGGGCAGGTGACACCATATATTTT.

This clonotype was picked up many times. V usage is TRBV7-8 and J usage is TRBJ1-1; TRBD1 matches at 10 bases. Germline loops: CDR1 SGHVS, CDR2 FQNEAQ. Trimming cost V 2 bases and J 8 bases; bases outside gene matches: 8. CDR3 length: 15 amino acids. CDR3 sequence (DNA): TGTGCCAGCAGCTTACCGTCGGGACAGGGGACCGAAGCTTTCTTT. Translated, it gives CASSLPSGQGTEAFF. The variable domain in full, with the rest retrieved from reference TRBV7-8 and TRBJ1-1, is GAGVSQSPRYKVAKRGQDVALRCDPISGHVSLFWYQQALGQGPEFLTYFQNEAQLDKSGLPSDRFFAERPEGSVSTLKIQRTQQEDSAVYLCASSLPSGQGTEAFFGQGTRLTVV.

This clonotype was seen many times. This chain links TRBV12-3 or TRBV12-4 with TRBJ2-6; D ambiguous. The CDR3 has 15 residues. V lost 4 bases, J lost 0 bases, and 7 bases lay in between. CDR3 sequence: CASSSSGSGANVLTF. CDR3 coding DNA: TGTGCCAGCAGTTCGTCGGGCTCTGGGGCCAACGTCCTGACTTTC.

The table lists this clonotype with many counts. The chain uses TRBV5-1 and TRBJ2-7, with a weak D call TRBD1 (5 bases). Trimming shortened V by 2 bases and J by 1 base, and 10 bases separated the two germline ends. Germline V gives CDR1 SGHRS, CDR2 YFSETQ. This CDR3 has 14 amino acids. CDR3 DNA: TGCGCCAGCAGCTTTGATAGGGGATCCTACGAGCAGTACTTC. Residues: CASSFDRGSYEQYF.

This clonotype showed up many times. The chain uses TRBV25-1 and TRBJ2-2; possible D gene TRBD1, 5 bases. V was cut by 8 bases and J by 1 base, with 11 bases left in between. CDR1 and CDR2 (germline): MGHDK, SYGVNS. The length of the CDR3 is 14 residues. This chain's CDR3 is CASRPTGNTGELFF. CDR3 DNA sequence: TGTGCCAGCCGCCCTACAGGGAACACCGGGGAGCTGTTTTTT.

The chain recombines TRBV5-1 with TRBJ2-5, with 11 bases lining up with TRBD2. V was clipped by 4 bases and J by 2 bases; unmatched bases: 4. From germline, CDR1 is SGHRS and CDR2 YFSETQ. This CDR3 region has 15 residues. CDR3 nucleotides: TGCGCCAGCAGCAAGACTAGCGGGGTTCAAGAGACCCAGTACTTC. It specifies CASSKTSGVQETQYF.

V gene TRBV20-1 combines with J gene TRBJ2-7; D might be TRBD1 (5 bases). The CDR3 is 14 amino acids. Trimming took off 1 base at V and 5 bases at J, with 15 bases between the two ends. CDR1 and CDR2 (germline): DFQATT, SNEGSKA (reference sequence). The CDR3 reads CSARGRIRVDEQYF. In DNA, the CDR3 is TGCAGTGCTAGAGGTCGTATCAGGGTAGACGAGCAGTACTTC.

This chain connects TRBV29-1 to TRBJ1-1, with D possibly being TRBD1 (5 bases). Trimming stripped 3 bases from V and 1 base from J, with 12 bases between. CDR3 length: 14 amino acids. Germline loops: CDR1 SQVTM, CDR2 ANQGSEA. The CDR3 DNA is TGCAGCGTTGATGGTCAGGGCACGAACACTGAAGCTTTCTTT. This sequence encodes CSVDGQGTNTEAFF.

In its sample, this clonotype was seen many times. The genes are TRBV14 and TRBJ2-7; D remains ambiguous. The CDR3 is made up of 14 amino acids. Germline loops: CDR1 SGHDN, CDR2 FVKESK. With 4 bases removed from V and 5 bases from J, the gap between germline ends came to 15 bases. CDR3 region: CASSRPRVLNEQYF. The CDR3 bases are TGTGCCAGCAGCCGGCCTCGGGTTCTGAACGAGCAGTACTTC.

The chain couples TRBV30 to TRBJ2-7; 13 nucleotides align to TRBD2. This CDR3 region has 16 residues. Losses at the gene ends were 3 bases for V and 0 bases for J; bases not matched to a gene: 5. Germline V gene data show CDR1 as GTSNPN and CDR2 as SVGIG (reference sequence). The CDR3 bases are TGTGCCTGGAGCGGGACTAGCGGGATAAGCTCCTACGAGCAGTACTTC. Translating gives CAWSGTSGISSYEQYF.

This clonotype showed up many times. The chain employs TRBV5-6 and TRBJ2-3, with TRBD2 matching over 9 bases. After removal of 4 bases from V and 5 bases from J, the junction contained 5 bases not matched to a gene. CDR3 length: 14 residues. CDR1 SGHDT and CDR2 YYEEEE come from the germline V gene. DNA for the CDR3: TGTGCCAGCAGCGCGGGACTAGCCGTAGATACGCAGTATTTT. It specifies CASSAGLAVDTQYF.